This T cell receptor beta chain originates from a study of radiation and T cells in renal cell carcinoma. Regarding the study as a whole: From baseline, blood top tumor clonotypes peaked at 2 weeks post-radiation. Pretreatment tumor biopsies were lacking, so baseline clonotypes are unknown.

Specified time point: baseline pretreatment blood. Specified treatment: 15 Gy SBRT to primary tumor, nephrectomy 4 weeks later. This renal cell carcinoma was of the clear cell type. The CDR3 has 13 residues. Trimming shortened V by 4 bases and J by 3 bases, and 10 bases separated the two germline ends. The germline V gene encodes CDR1 MGHRA and CDR2 YSYEKL. Comment on this clone: Its cognate antigen is unknown.

Measured with immunoSEQ multiplex PCR; TCRdb has only the in-frame clones, and not every one. The data hold some 150,000 clones, with approximately 87% observed a single time. The specimen was blood, collected from a patient whose treatment included radiotherapy and nephrectomy. This chain connects TRBV4-1 to TRBJ2-7; tentative D call: TRBD1 (6 bases). This clonotype was sampled from a woman aged 45-65 years with renal cell carcinoma. The CDR3 region is CASSPGQIYEQYF. The CDR3, as DNA: TGCGCCAGCAGCCCAGGACAGATCTACGAGCAGTACTTC.